This entry describes one T cell receptor beta chain. Original analysis: For nucleated cells, counts were estimated from reference gene primer amplification. Libraries were prepared by immunoSEQ multiplex PCR; TCRdb keeps only in-frame clonotypes and omits some of them. V and J calls and clone size are those listed in that table; D and trimming were worked out from the DNA. Of tens of thousands of clones in the sample, roughly 82% were seen once. The data stem from a study of blood T cell repertoires in COVID-19. Study in general: T cells, B-cell-depleted T cells, or PBMCs provided the cDNA or gDNA that served as material.

Sample: peripheral blood. The receptor comes from a man aged 50-59 years with active or convalescent COVID-19.

The DNA of the CDR3 is TGTGCCAGCAGCCAGATCCCTAGTAGGATAGCTTATGGGGGAAACACCATATATTTT. It is translated as CASSQIPSRIAYGGNTIYF. The genes are TRBV5-4 and TRBJ1-3; no firm D call. V lost 4 bases, J lost 4 bases, and 27 bases lay in between. This CDR3 spans 19 amino acids. Germline V CDR1 and CDR2: SGHNT, YYREEE (reference sequence).